The TCR beta chain described here comes from a study of blood T cell repertoires in COVID-19. In the source study's methods: Using reference gene primer amplification, nucleated cell counts were estimated. The table came from immunoSEQ multiplex PCR; TCRdb's copy has only in-frame clones and leaves some out. For V, J and clone size, that table is used; D and trimming come from the DNA. The sample lists fewer than 35,000 clones, 82% occurring once. Looked up from germline, CDR1 is MNHEY and CDR2 is SVGAGI. This CDR3 has 13 residues. The V end lost 4 bases, the J end lost 0 bases, and 6 bases lay between the germline ends.

This TCR derives from an older man with active or convalescent COVID-19. Sequenced material: peripheral blood. This chain joins TRBV6-5 and TRBJ1-1; D unresolved. The CDR3 DNA reads TGTGCCAGCAGTTCCCCGGTGAACACTGAAGCTTTCTTT. The encoded protein is CASSSPVNTEAFF.